This T cell receptor (beta chain) was recorded in a study of low-dose radiotherapy and immunotherapy resistance in tumors. The CDR3 spans 13 residues. V was clipped by 6 bases and J by 4 bases, with 15 bases between them. Germline V gene lookup returns CDR1 SQVTM and CDR2 ANQGSEA. This clonotype was observed many times. cDNA synthesis used a TRAV/TRBV-specific primer set for both chains. A constant-region primer paired with the V-primer adapter amplified TCRs over 20 PCR cycles. From the reads, TCRdb called clonotypes with MiXCR, one entry per CDR3 protein. The table includes under 90,000 distinct CDR3 sequences, 31% detected once. As to time point: before trial treatment.

This sequence joins TRBV29-1 and TRBJ2-5, with D possibly being TRBD1 (6 bases). The sequence came from a female donor with ovarian cancer. Here the sequenced sample was PBMCs, taken before treatment. CDR3 residues: CSVARRGIETQYF. CDR3 in DNA: TGCAGCGTAGCCCGCAGGGGAATAGAGACCCAGTACTTC.